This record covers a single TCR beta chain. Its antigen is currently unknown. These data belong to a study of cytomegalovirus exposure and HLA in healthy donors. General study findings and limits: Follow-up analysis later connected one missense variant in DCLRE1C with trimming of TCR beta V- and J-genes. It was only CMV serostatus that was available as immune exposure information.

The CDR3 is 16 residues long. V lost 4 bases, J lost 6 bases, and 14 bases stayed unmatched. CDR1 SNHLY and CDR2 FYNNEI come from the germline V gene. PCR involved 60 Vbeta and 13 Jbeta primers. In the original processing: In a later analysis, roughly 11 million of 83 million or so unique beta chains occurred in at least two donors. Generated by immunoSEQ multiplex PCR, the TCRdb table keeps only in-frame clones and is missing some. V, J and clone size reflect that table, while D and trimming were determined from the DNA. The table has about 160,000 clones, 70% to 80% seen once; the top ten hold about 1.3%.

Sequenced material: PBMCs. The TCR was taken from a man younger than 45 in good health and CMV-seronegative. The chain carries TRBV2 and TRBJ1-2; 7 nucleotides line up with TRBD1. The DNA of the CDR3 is TGTGCCAGCAGTGCAGTGACAGGGCTCATACTGCATGGCTACACCTTC. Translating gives CASSAVTGLILHGYTF.